The 31 T cell receptor beta chains reported below all come from one sample, sequenced in a study of CD8 T cells in Susac syndrome. Reverse transcription of roughly 0.5 to 1 ug RNA used random hexamers. MiXCR, run by TCRdb on the immunoSEQ multiplex PCR reads, gives a single entry per CDR3 protein. The table shows 70,000 or so distinct CDR3 sequences, with approximately 95% occurring only once. The sequenced material came from CD8+ T cells from PBMCs. Receptor source: a human donor in good health.

The chain combines TRBV29-1 with TRBJ1-1; D gene unclear. Trimming stripped 8 bases from V and 1 base from J, with 14 bases between. Germline V gene data show CDR1 as SQVTM and CDR2 as ANQGSEA. CDR3 length: 13 amino acids. The CDR3 DNA follows: TGCAGCACTTTGGAAAACCGGAACACTGAAGCTTTCTTT. It encodes CSTLENRNTEAFF.

The chain has TRBV4-1 and TRBJ1-2, with TRBD1 matching over 7 bases. CDR3 length: 17 residues. V was clipped by 0 bases and J by 0 bases; unmatched bases: 7. The germline CDR1 and CDR2 sequences are MGHRA and YSYEKL. CDR3 sequence: CASSQEEGQPANYGYTF. The CDR3 region has the DNA TGCGCCAGCAGCCAAGAAGAGGGACAGCCTGCTAACTATGGCTACACCTTC.

The chain is built from TRBV4-1 and TRBJ2-1; D possibly corresponds to TRBD2 (5 bases). CDR3 length: 15 amino acids. CDR1 and CDR2 from the germline V gene are MGHRA and YSYEKL. The V gene lost 0 bases and the J gene lost 3 bases, with 9 bases spanning the gap. CDR3 sequence: CASSQESGSYNEQFF. In nucleotides, the CDR3 is TGCGCCAGCAGCCAAGAGAGCGGCAGCTACAATGAGCAGTTCTTC.

This rearrangement joins TRBV10-3 to TRBJ1-5, with a weak D call TRBD1 (5 bases). The V end was cut by 1 base, the J end by 2 bases, with 12 bases between. This CDR3 contains 16 residues. In germline, CDR1 is ENHRY, CDR2 SYGVKD. CDR3 region: CAISEFRGGGNQPQHF. CDR3 coding DNA: TGTGCCATCAGTGAGTTTAGGGGAGGAGGCAATCAGCCCCAGCATTTT.

The chain combines TRBV27 with TRBJ2-7; D gene uncertain. Germline CDR1 reads MNHEY; CDR2 reads SMNVEV (reference sequence). The CDR3 extends over 14 amino acids. The V end lost 3 bases, the J end lost 3 bases, and 12 bases lay between the germline ends. For the CDR3, the DNA is TGTGCCAGCAGTTTTCACGGGCCTGACTACGAGCAGTACTTC. It specifies CASSFHGPDYEQYF.

V gene TRBV19 combines with J gene TRBJ2-1, with a tentative D call TRBD1 (5 bases). The CDR3 spans 14 residues. With 9 bases removed from V and 5 bases from J, the gap between germline ends came to 17 bases. Looked up from germline, CDR1 is LNHDA and CDR2 is SQIVND (reference sequence). CDR3 loop: CASHQGGSHNEQFF. In nucleotides, the CDR3 is TGTGCCAGCCATCAGGGCGGTTCCCACAATGAGCAGTTCTTC.

The chain joins TRBV12-3 or TRBV12-4 to TRBJ1-2; D not certain. The CDR3 extends over 16 amino acids. Trimming left V 5 bases short and J 1 base short, with 17 bases between. CDR3 DNA: TGTGCCAGCAGTCCTCCACTCGGGCAACATAACTATGGCTACACCTTC. It specifies CASSPPLGQHNYGYTF.

The chain couples TRBV10-2 to TRBJ2-2, with a weak D call TRBD1 (6 bases). The CDR3 contains 17 residues. Germline CDR1 reads WSHSY; CDR2 reads SAAADI. V lost 3 bases, J lost 4 bases, and 18 bases lay in between. The CDR3 sequence: CASSEPPGHRGTGELFF. CDR3 DNA sequence: TGCGCCAGCAGTGAACCCCCGGGACATAGGGGCACCGGGGAGCTGTTTTTT.

The chain has TRBV11-2 and TRBJ2-1, with 7 positions matching TRBD1. With V trimmed by 5 bases and J by 8 bases, 9 bases remained unmatched. This CDR3 has 14 residues. Germline V gives CDR1 SGHAT, CDR2 FQNNGV. The CDR3 DNA is TGTGCCAGCAGCGGTAGGGGGCCGAGGGATGAGCAGTTCTTC. Protein: CASSGRGPRDEQFF.

The chain links TRBV28 to TRBJ2-4; 8 nucleotides align to TRBD2. Per the germline V gene, CDR1 is MDHEN and CDR2 is SYDVKM. V was clipped by 6 bases and J by 3 bases; unmatched bases: 4. CDR3 length: 14 amino acids. As DNA, the CDR3 is TGTGCCAGCAGACCTGGGACTAGCAAAAACATTCAGTACTTC. It translates to CASRPGTSKNIQYF. The variable domain in full, completed from reference TRBV28 and TRBJ2-4, reads DVKVTQSSRYLVKRTGEKVFLECVQDMDHENMFWYRQDPGLGLRLIYFSYDVKMKEKGDIPEGYSVSREKKERFSLILESASTNQTSMYLCASRPGTSKNIQYFGAGTRLSVL.

The V and J genes are TRBV29-1 and TRBJ1-1; TRBD1 matches at 11 bases. The CDR3 has 12 residues. With 7 bases clipped from V and 6 bases from J, the junction kept 4 bases outside the gene matches. CDR1 and CDR2 from the germline V gene are SQVTM and ANQGSEA. Written as DNA, the CDR3 is TGCAGCGGGACAGGGGGCTCCGCTGAAGCTTTCTTT. The encoded protein is CSGTGGSAEAFF.

This chain joins TRBV6-5 and TRBJ1-1; the D gene is possibly TRBD1 (5 bases). V was trimmed by 5 bases and J by 5 bases, leaving 15 bases between them. Germline assignment: CDR1 MNHEY and CDR2 SVGAGI. The CDR3 is made up of 14 amino acids. The CDR3 spells CASSPGQGGTEAFF. CDR3 in DNA: TGTGCCAGCAGTCCCGGGCAGGGTGGAACTGAAGCTTTCTTT.

The chain uses TRBV27 and TRBJ1-1; 7 positions agree with TRBD1. CDR1 and CDR2 from the germline V gene are MNHEY and SMNVEV (reference sequence). CDR3 length: 14 amino acids. The ends lost 5 bases at V and 3 bases at J; junction bases unmatched: 6. DNA of the CDR3: TGTGCCAGCAGTCGACTAGGGGGCTACACTGAAGCTTTCTTT. It encodes CASSRLGGYTEAFF.

This chain uses TRBV5-1 with TRBJ2-7; D gene unclear. The length of the CDR3 is 12 residues. The V end lost 2 bases, the J end lost 3 bases, and 6 bases lay between the germline ends. Germline V gene data show CDR1 as SGHRS and CDR2 as YFSETQ. The CDR3: CASSFGDYEQYF. CDR3 DNA: TGCGCCAGCAGCTTTGGGGACTACGAGCAGTACTTC.

The chain couples TRBV5-4 to TRBJ1-6, with D maybe TRBD1 (5 bases). The CDR3 is 17 amino acids. Looked up from germline, CDR1 is SGHNT and CDR2 is YYREEE (reference sequence). V lost 0 bases and J 8 bases, leaving 18 bases between the germline ends. This CDR3 reads CASSLAVGQGLDSPLHF. The DNA of the CDR3 is TGTGCCAGCAGCTTGGCCGTCGGGCAGGGATTGGATTCACCCCTCCACTTT.

The J gene is TRBJ2-1, the V gene TRBV28, with D perhaps given as TRBD1 or TRBD2 (5 bases each). This CDR3 spans 14 amino acids. V lost 3 bases, J lost 6 bases, and 12 bases lay in between. Germline assignment: CDR1 MDHEN and CDR2 SYDVKM. This CDR3 reads CASSFQGVRNEQFF. In DNA form, the CDR3 reads TGTGCCAGCAGTTTTCAGGGAGTGCGCAATGAGCAGTTCTTC.

J is TRBJ1-5 and V is TRBV18; D is ambiguous. Trimming removed 3 bases from V and 6 bases from J, with 18 bases in between. The CDR3 sequence is 16 residues long. Germline CDR1 reads KGHSH; CDR2 reads LQKENI. The CDR3 is CASSPTAASLGQPQHF. In DNA, the CDR3 is TGTGCCAGCTCACCCACGGCAGCTTCGCTGGGTCAGCCCCAGCATTTT.

The J gene is TRBJ2-3, the V gene TRBV6-5; maybe TRBD1 (6 bases). The CDR3 has 15 amino acids. The ends were cut back, 2 bases at V and 3 bases at J, with 12 bases in the middle. Germline V gene data show CDR1 as MNHEY and CDR2 as SVGAGI. CDR3 in amino acids: CASSYRDMGTDTQYF. The CDR3 DNA is TGTGCCAGCAGTTACCGGGACATGGGGACAGATACGCAGTATTTT.

J is TRBJ2-1 and V is TRBV3-1; 9 nucleotides match TRBD1. The CDR3 covers 16 residues. Per the germline V gene, CDR1 is LGHDT and CDR2 is YNNKEL (reference sequence). Trimming took 4 bases from V and 6 from J; bases not matched to a gene: 10. The CDR3 DNA reads as TGTGCCAGCAGCCTGGACCTCCGGGACAGGGTCAATGAGCAGTTCTTC. Translation gives CASSLDLRDRVNEQFF.

This clonotype showed up just once. The chain is built from TRBV25-1 and TRBJ2-6; 8 nucleotides agree with TRBD1. Looked up from germline, CDR1 is MGHDK and CDR2 is SYGVNS. V trimming: 6 bases; J trimming: 6 bases; junction bases outside the gene matches: 13. The CDR3 consists of 17 residues. The CDR3 sequence: CASSDDRGSFAANVLTF. The CDR3 DNA follows: TGTGCCAGCAGCGACGACAGGGGTAGCTTTGCGGCCAACGTCCTGACTTTC.

CDR3 amino acids: CAWGHGSGELFF. The CDR3 bases are TGTGCCTGGGGACATGGGTCCGGGGAGCTGTTTTTT. The chain employs TRBV30 and TRBJ2-2, with D possibly TRBD1 on 5 matching bases. Germline V gene sequence: CDR1 GTSNPN, CDR2 SVGIG (reference sequence). The V end was cut by 5 bases, the J end by 6 bases, with 10 bases between. This CDR3 is built from 12 residues. The variable domain in full, with the rest retrieved from reference TRBV30 and TRBJ2-2, is SQTIHQWPATLVQPVGSPLSLECTVEGTSNPNLYWYRQAAGRGLQLLFYSVGIGQISSEVPQNLSASRPQDRQFILSSKKLLLSDSGFYLCAWGHGSGELFFGEGSRLTVL.

The chain has TRBV19 and TRBJ2-7; TRBD1 agrees at 7 bases. The CDR3 loop spans 14 amino acids. Germline CDR1 and CDR2: LNHDA and SQIVND (reference sequence). The V gene end was trimmed by 11 bases and the J gene end by 3 bases; junction bases not matched to a gene: 13. CDR3 DNA sequence: TGTGCCGCCTCGCCGGGACAGCGAAACTACGAGCAGTACTTC. Its protein is CAASPGQRNYEQYF.

The V call is TRBV29-1, the J call TRBJ1-1, with D unresolved. CDR1 and CDR2 from the germline V gene are SQVTM and ANQGSEA. The CDR3 has 12 residues. The V end lost 0 bases, the J end lost 5 bases, and 7 bases lay between the germline ends. This chain's CDR3 is CSVEEGRTEAFF. CDR3 nucleotide sequence: TGCAGCGTTGAAGAGGGAAGGACTGAAGCTTTCTTT.

The chain employs TRBV5-1 and TRBJ1-6, with a weak D call TRBD1 (5 bases). The CDR3 has 16 residues. Trimming cost V 2 bases and J 7 bases, with 16 bases left between them. The V gene's germline CDR1 is SGHRS and CDR2 YFSETQ. Written as DNA, the CDR3 is TGCGCCAGCAGCTTACGATCGACAGCCCTAAATTCACCCCTCCACTTT. Translating it yields CASSLRSTALNSPLHF.

This rearrangement joins TRBV13 to TRBJ2-1; D remains unclear. Germline CDR1 is PRHDT and CDR2 is FYEKMQ (reference sequence). The CDR3 loop spans 12 amino acids. Trimming took 5 bases from V and 7 from J, leaving 9 bases between them. As DNA, the CDR3 is TGTGCCAGCAGCACCGAGCAAAATGAGCAGTTCTTC. Its translation is CASSTEQNEQFF.

The J gene is TRBJ2-5, the V gene TRBV9, with D tentatively TRBD2 (7 bases). Germline lookup yields CDR1 SGDLS and CDR2 YYNGEE. Trimming cost V 2 bases and J 5 bases, with 19 bases left between them. The CDR3 spans 16 residues. CDR3 bases: TGTGCCAGCAGCGTGGACTACGGGGGGCGCGGGGAGACCCAGTACTTC. This encodes CASSVDYGGRGETQYF.

The chain carries TRBV19 and TRBJ1-1; D remains ambiguous. From germline, CDR1 is LNHDA and CDR2 SQIVND (reference sequence). Trimming took off 6 bases at V and 4 bases at J, with 12 bases between the two ends. The CDR3 extends over 13 amino acids. This CDR3 is CASSDLSSTEAFF. CDR3 bases: TGTGCCAGTAGCGACCTCAGCTCCACTGAAGCTTTCTTT.

The chain has TRBV7-9 and TRBJ1-2, with TRBD1 matching 7 bases. The V segment lost 6 bases and the J segment 3 bases; nucleotides outside the gene matches: 7. Germline CDR1 is SEHNR and CDR2 is FQNEAQ (reference sequence). This CDR3 contains 14 residues. The CDR3 sequence: CASRPPGQYYGYTF. Written as DNA, the CDR3 is TGTGCCAGCAGACCTCCGGGACAGTACTATGGCTACACCTTC.

The chain employs TRBV7-9 and TRBJ1-1, with D tentatively TRBD1 (5 bases). The V end lost 5 bases, the J end lost 4 bases, and 20 bases lay between the germline ends. CDR3 length: 16 residues. Germline CDR1 SEHNR, CDR2 FQNEAQ (reference sequence). The CDR3 protein is CASSEPPPRDSTEAFF. The CDR3 bases are TGTGCCAGCAGCGAACCGCCCCCCAGGGATTCCACTGAAGCTTTCTTT.

This sequence joins TRBV7-8 and TRBJ2-3; 8 bases align to TRBD2. J lost 9 bases, V lost 2 bases, and 10 bases had no gene match. CDR1 SGHVS and CDR2 FQNEAQ come from the germline V gene. CDR3 size: 15 residues. The CDR3 region has the DNA TGTGCCAGCAGCTTACTAGCGGGCTCCCAAGGGACGCAGTATTTT. Translating gives CASSLLAGSQGTQYF.

The chain carries TRBV6-2 or TRBV6-3 and TRBJ2-7; the D gene is possibly TRBD1 (6 bases). The V gene's germline CDR1 is MNHEY and CDR2 SVGEGT. V was clipped by 5 bases and J by 1 base, with 15 bases between them. This CDR3 region has 15 residues. This chain's CDR3 is CASSLRTGQSYEQYV. The CDR3 bases are TGTGCCAGCAGTCTTCGAACGGGACAATCCTACGAGCAGTACGTC.